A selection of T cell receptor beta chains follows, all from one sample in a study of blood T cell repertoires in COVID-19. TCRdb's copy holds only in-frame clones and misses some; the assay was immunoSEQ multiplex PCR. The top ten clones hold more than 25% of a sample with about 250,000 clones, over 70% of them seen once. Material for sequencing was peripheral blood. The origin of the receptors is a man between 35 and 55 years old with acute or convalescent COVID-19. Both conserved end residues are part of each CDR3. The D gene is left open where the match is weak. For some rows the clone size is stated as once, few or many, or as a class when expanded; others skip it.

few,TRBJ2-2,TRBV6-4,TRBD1,TGTGCCAGCAGTGACTCGACAGGGATGAACACCGGGGAGCTGTTTTTT,CASSDSTGMNTGELFF
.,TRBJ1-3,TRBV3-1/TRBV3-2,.,TGTGCCAGCAGCCCTTTCAAAGCGTCCTCTGGAAACACCATATATTTT,CASSPFKASSGNTIYF
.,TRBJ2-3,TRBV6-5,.,TGTGCCAGCAGTTCTCTTAGCGACTCTAGCACAGATACGCAGTATTTT,CASSSLSDSSTDTQYF
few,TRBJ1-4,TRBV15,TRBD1,TGTGCCACCAGCAAAGACAGGGGGCTCGGTGAAAAACTGTTTTTT,CATSKDRGLGEKLFF
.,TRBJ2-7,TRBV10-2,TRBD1,TGCGCCAGCAAGGACAGGGCCGAGCAGTACTTC,CASKDRAEQYF
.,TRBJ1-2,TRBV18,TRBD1,TGTGCCAGCTCACCTGGGACAGGGGGACTCTATGGCTACACCTTC,CASSPGTGGLYGYTF
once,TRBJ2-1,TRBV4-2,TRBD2,TGTGCCAGCAGCCTGGCTAGCGGGAGAGTCCACAATGAGCAGTTCTTC,CASSLASGRVHNEQFF
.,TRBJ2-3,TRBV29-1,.,TGCAGCGTTTTGGGCACCTCGCTGTATAATACGCAGTATTTT,CSVLGTSLYNTQYF
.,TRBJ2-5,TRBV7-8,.,TGTGCCAGCAGCTTAGAGGCAGGCTTCCAAGAGACCCAGTACTTC,CASSLEAGFQETQYF
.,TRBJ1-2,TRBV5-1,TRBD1,TGCGCCAGCAGCCAAGTGTTGGGACAGCCATATGGCTACACCTTC,CASSQVLGQPYGYTF
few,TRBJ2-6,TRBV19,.,TGTGCCAGTAGTATGGGCCCGTGGGACAACTCTCGCAGAGCGTCCAACGTCCTGACTTTC,CASSMGPWDNSRRASNVLTF
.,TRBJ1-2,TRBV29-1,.,TGCAGCGTTGACGTAGTAGGGGCTTATGGCTACACCTTC,CSVDVVGAYGYTF
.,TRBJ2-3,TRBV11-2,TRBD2,TGTGCCGGCACGGGGGGACTGAGCACAGATACGCAGTATTTT,CAGTGGLSTDTQYF
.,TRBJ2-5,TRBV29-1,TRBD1,TGCAGCGCGGGAACAGGGGGTCAAGAGACCCAGTACTTC,CSAGTGGQETQYF
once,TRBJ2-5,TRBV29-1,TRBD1,TGCAGCGTGCCACAGGGGAATCAAGAGACCCAGTACTTC,CSVPQGNQETQYF
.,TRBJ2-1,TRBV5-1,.,TGCGCCAGCAGCCTCAGACAGAACAATGAGCAGTTCTTC,CASSLRQNNEQFF
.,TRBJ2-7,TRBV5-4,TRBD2,TGTGCCAGCAGCTTGTCGAGCGGGAGTCTTTACGAGCAGTACTTC,CASSLSSGSLYEQYF
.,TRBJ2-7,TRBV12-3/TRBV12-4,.,TGTGCCAGCAGTCCGCGGGGTCCCTACGAGCAGTACTTC,CASSPRGPYEQYF
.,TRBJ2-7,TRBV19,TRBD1,TGTGCCAGTCGGGACAGGTCGAACTACGAGCAGTACTTC,CASRDRSNYEQYF
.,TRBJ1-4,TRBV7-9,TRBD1,TGTGCCAGCAGCCCGGGACAGGGGGACGAAAAACTGTTTTTT,CASSPGQGDEKLFF
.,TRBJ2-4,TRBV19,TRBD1,TGTGCCAGTAGTATACTCGGGACAGGGGGCTTTAGGGACATTCAGTACTTC,CASSILGTGGFRDIQYF
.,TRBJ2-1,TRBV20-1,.,TGCAGTGCTAGTCAGGGCTATGAGCAGTTCTTC,CSASQGYEQFF
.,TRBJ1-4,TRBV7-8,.,TGTGCCAGCACCCACAGAGCAACTAATGAAAAACTGTTTTTT,CASTHRATNEKLFF
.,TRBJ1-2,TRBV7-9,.,TGTGCCAGCAGCTTAAGTCAGGGTTACTATGGCTACACCTTC,CASSLSQGYYGYTF
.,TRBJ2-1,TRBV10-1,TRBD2,TGCGCCAGCAGTGACAGCGGGAGGGTGTTGGTGGGTGAGCAGTTCTTC,CASSDSGRVLVGEQFF
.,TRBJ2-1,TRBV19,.,TGTGCCAGCAGGGGAACAGCACTTTACAATGAGCAGTTCTTC,CASRGTALYNEQFF
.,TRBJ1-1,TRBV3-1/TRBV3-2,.,TGTGCCAGCAGCCAAGACCCCAGGGTGAACACTGAAGCTTTCTTT,CASSQDPRVNTEAFF